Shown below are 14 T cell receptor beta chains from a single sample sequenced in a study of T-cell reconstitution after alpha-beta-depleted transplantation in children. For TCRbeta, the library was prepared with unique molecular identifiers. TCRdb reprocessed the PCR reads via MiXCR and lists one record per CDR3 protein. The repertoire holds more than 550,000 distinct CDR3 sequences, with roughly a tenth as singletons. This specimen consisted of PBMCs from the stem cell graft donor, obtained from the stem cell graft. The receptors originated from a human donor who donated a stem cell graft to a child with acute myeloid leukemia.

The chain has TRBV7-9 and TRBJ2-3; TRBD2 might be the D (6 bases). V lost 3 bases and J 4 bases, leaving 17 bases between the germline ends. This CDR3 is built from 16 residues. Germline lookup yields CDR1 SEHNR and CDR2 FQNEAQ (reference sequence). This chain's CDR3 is CASSLNRRAGADTQYF. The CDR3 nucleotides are TGTGCCAGCAGCTTGAACCGGAGGGCTGGCGCAGATACGCAGTATTTT.

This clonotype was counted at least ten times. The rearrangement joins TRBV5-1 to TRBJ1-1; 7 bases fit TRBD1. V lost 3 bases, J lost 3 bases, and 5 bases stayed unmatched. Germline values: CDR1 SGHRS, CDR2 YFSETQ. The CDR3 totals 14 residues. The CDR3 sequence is CASSSSTGDTEAFF. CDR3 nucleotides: TGCGCCAGCAGCTCATCAACAGGGGACACTGAAGCTTTCTTT.

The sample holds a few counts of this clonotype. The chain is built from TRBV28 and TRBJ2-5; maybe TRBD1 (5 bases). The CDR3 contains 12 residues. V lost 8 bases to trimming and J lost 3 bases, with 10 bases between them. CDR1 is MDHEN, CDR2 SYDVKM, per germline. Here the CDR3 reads CASAAGKETQYF. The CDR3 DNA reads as TGTGCCAGCGCGGCAGGGAAAGAGACCCAGTACTTC.

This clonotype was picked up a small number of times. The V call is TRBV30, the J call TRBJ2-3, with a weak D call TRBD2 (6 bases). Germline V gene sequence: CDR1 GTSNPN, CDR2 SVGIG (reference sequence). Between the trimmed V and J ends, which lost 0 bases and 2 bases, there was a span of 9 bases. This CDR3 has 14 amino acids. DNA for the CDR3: TGTGCCTGGAGTGTTGCTAGCGTCACAGATACGCAGTATTTT. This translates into CAWSVASVTDTQYF.

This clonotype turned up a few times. CDR3 in DNA: TGTGCCAGCAGTGCCCGGGAATCGGGTCGTGAGCAGTTCTTC. Residues: CASSARESGREQFF. This chain links TRBV27 with TRBJ2-1, with D possibly matching TRBD2 (5 bases). CDR3 size: 14 residues. Germline V gene data show CDR1 as MNHEY and CDR2 as SMNVEV (reference sequence). Trimming left V 5 bases short and J 9 bases short, with 17 bases between.

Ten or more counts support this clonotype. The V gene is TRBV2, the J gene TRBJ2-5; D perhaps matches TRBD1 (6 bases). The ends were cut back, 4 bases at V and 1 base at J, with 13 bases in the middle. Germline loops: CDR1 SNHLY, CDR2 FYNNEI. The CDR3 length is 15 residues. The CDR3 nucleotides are TGTGCCAGCAGTGGGACAGTCAATCTCCAAGAGACCCAGTACTTC. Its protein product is CASSGTVNLQETQYF.

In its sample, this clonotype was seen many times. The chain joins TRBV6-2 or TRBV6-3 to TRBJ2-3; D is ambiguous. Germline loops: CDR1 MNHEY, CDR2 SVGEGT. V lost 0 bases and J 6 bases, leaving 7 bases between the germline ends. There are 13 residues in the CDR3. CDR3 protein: CASSYSDLDTQYF. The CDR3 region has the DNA TGTGCCAGCAGTTACTCGGACCTGGATACGCAGTATTTT.

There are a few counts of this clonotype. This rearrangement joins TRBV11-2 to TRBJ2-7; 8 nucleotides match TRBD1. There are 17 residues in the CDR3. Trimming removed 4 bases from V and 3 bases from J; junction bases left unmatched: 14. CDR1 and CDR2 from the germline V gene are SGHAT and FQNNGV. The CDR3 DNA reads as TGTGCCAGCAGCTCTTTACCGGGGACAGGCTCGGACTACGAGCAGTACTTC. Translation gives CASSSLPGTGSDYEQYF.

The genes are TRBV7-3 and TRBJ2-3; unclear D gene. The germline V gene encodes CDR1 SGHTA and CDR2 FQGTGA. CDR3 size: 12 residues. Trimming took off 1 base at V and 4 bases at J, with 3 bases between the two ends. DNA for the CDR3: TGTGCCAGCAGCTTAATGTCAGATACGCAGTATTTT. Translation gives CASSLMSDTQYF.

CDR3 in DNA: TGTGCCAGCAGCTTAGCCCGAGACAGGGCGGGAATCTACGAGCAGTACTTC. This gives the protein CASSLARDRAGIYEQYF. The rearrangement uses TRBV7-2 and TRBJ2-7; the D gene is possibly TRBD1 (7 bases). The germline V gene has CDR1 SGHTA and CDR2 FQGNSA. Trimming removed 0 bases from V and 3 bases from J, with 18 bases in between. This CDR3 has 17 amino acids.

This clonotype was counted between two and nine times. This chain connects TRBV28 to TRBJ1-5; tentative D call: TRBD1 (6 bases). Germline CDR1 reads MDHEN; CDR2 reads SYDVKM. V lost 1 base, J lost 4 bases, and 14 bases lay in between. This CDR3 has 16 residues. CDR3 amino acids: CASSLSGQPQNQPQHF. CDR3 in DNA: TGTGCCAGCAGTTTATCGGGACAACCCCAGAATCAGCCCCAGCATTTT.

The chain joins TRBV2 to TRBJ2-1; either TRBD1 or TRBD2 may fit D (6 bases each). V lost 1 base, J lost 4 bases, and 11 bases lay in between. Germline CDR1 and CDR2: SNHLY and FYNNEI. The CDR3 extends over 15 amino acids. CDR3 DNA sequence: TGTGCCAGCAGTGAAGGGAGGGGGGATTACAATGAGCAGTTCTTC. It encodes CASSEGRGDYNEQFF.

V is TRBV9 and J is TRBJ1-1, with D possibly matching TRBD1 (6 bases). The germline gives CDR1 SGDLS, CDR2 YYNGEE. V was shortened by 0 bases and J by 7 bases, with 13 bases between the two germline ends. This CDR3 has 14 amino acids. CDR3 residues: CASSVAPQGGEAFF. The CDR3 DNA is TGTGCCAGCAGCGTAGCTCCCCAAGGGGGTGAAGCTTTCTTT.

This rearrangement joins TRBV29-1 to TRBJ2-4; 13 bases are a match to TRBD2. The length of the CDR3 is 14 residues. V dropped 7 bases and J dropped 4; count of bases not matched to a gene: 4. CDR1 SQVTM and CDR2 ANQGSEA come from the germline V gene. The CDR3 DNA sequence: TGCAGCGCCCAACTAGCGGGAGGGAAAAACATTCAGTACTTC. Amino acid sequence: CSAQLAGGKNIQYF.